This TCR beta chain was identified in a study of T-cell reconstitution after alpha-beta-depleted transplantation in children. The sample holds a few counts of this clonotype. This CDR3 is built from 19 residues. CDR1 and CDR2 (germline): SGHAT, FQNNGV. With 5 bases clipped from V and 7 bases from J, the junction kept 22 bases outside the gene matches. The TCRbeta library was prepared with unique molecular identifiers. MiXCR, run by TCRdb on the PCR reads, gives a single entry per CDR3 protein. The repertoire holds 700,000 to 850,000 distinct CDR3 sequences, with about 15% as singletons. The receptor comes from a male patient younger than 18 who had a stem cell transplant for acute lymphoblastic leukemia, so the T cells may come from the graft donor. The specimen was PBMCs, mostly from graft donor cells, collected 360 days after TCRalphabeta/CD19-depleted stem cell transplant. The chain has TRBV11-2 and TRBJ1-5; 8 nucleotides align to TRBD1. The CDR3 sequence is CASSLGRQGASRKLQPQHF. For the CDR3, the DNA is TGTGCCAGCAGCCTAGGGAGGCAGGGGGCGTCTCGGAAGCTCCAGCCCCAGCATTTT.